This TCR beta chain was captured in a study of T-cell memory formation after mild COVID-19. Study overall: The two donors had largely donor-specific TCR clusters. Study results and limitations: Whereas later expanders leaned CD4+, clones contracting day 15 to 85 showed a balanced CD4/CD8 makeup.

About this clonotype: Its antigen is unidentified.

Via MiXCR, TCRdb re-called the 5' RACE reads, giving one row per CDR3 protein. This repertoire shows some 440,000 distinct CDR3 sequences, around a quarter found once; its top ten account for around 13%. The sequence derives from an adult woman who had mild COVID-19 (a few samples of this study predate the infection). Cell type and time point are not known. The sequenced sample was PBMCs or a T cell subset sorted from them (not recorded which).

The CDR3 sequence: CASSSYSSSYNEQFF. CDR3 nucleotides: TGTGCCAGCAGCAGCTACAGCAGCTCCTACAATGAGCAGTTCTTC. V gene TRBV7-2 combines with J gene TRBJ2-1; no firm D call. The CDR3 has 15 residues. Germline V gene lookup returns CDR1 SGHTA and CDR2 FQGNSA. V was pared by 5 bases and J by 0 bases, with 11 bases between.